Below, 32 T cell receptor beta chains from the same sample are listed, as sequenced in a study of blood T cell repertoires in COVID-19. The method was immunoSEQ multiplex PCR; TCRdb's version includes in-frame clones alone and lacks a portion of them. This table has around 93,000 clones, over 80% appearing once. Sequences were obtained from peripheral blood. These receptors came from a man of 80 years or more with acute or convalescent COVID-19.

This clone was seen just once. The chain combines TRBV3-1 (or the pseudogene TRBV3-2) with TRBJ2-2; 10 bases match TRBD2. This CDR3 has 13 residues. Germline lookup yields CDR1 LGHDT and CDR2 YNNKEL (reference sequence). In nucleotides, the CDR3 is TGTGCGACGGGACTAGCGACGACCGGGGAGCTGTTTTTT. Protein product: CATGLATTGELFF.

The J gene is TRBJ1-6, the V gene TRBV6-5; D unresolved. Germline lookup yields CDR1 MNHEY and CDR2 SVGAGI. Trimming took 4 bases from V and 11 from J, leaving 9 bases between them. The CDR3 sequence is 12 residues long. The CDR3 sequence is CASSSPGTPLHF. CDR3 bases: TGTGCCAGCAGTTCCCCAGGAACACCCCTCCACTTT.

This chain uses TRBV2 with TRBJ2-3; TRBD2 aligns across 7 bases. V lost 8 bases, J lost 0 bases, and 5 bases stayed unmatched. Germline assignment: CDR1 SNHLY and CDR2 FYNNEI. This CDR3 is built from 14 residues. The CDR3 region is CASLADPSTDTQYF. The CDR3 DNA follows: TGTGCCAGCCTAGCGGACCCTAGCACAGATACGCAGTATTTT.

The chain joins TRBV4-3 to TRBJ2-1; 11 bases agree with TRBD1. V was clipped by 1 base and J by 4 bases; unmatched bases: 0. This CDR3 has 15 residues. Looked up from germline, CDR1 is LGHNA and CDR2 is YSLEER. CDR3 region: CASSQGDRGYNEQFF. The DNA of the CDR3 is TGCGCCAGCAGCCAAGGGGACAGGGGGTACAATGAGCAGTTCTTC.

This chain uses TRBV5-4 with TRBJ1-1; TRBD1 matches at 7 bases. The CDR3 runs 16 residues. The J segment lost 0 bases and the V segment lost 4 bases, leaving 9 bases of the junction unmatched. The V gene's germline CDR1 is SGHNT and CDR2 YYREEE (reference sequence). For the CDR3, the DNA is TGTGCCAGCAGCACTGCAGGGGGTAATGTGAACACTGAAGCTTTCTTT. Amino acids: CASSTAGGNVNTEAFF.

The genes are TRBV6-5 and TRBJ2-7; a weak D match, TRBD2 (5 bases). V was shortened by 11 bases and J by 5 bases, with 19 bases between the two germline ends. Germline CDR1 is MNHEY and CDR2 is SVGAGI. CDR3 length equals 13 residues. In DNA form, the CDR3 reads TGTGCCGGCTCAAGGAGGATCGGCGACGAGCAGTACTTC. Translated, it gives CAGSRRIGDEQYF.

This chain connects TRBV13 to TRBJ1-1; D remains unclear. V was trimmed by 5 bases and J by 0 bases, leaving 7 bases between them. The germline V gene encodes CDR1 PRHDT and CDR2 FYEKMQ (reference sequence). The CDR3 extends over 13 amino acids. The CDR3: CASSPTLNTEAFF. CDR3 nucleotides: TGTGCCAGCAGCCCAACATTGAACACTGAAGCTTTCTTT.

The chain is built from TRBV27 and TRBJ1-2; D is perhaps TRBD1 (6 bases). CDR3 length: 12 amino acids. V gave up 8 bases and J gave up 8 bases, with 15 bases separating them. Germline values: CDR1 MNHEY, CDR2 SMNVEV (reference sequence). CDR3 loop: CASSQGLRGYTF. The CDR3 DNA sequence: TGTGCCAGCTCACAGGGTTTGCGAGGCTACACCTTC.

The sample holds a few counts of this clone. The chain carries TRBV28 and TRBJ1-1; 8 nucleotides align to TRBD1. The CDR3 spans 15 residues. The V and J ends lost 5 bases and 0 bases, in that order; junction bases with no gene match: 5. Germline loops: CDR1 MDHEN, CDR2 SYDVKM. CDR3 coding DNA: TGTGCCAGCAGTCCACGACAGGGGCTGAACACTGAAGCTTTCTTT. This gives the protein CASSPRQGLNTEAFF. Full variable domain (missing parts from reference TRBV28 and TRBJ1-1): DVKVTQSSRYLVKRTGEKVFLECVQDMDHENMFWYRQDPGLGLRLIYFSYDVKMKEKGDIPEGYSVSREKKERFSLILESASTNQTSMYLCASSPRQGLNTEAFFGQGTRLTVV.

The chain joins TRBV19 to TRBJ1-5, with TRBD1 matching over 9 bases. The germline V gene encodes CDR1 LNHDA and CDR2 SQIVND (reference sequence). The ends lost 4 bases at V and 6 bases at J; junction bases unmatched: 10. The CDR3 length is 16 residues. The DNA of the CDR3 is TGTGCCAGTAGTAGAACGGACAGGGGCCGAGGTCAGCCCCAGCATTTT. Its translation is CASSRTDRGRGQPQHF.

This clone was detected once. V gene TRBV7-8 combines with J gene TRBJ2-5; tentative D call: TRBD2 (5 bases). The germline CDR1 and CDR2 sequences are SGHVS and FQNEAQ. Trimming removed 4 bases from V and 3 bases from J, with 15 bases in between. This CDR3 has 15 amino acids. CDR3 loop: CASSSTHGSKETQYF. Written as DNA, the CDR3 is TGTGCCAGCAGCTCTACTCATGGGAGCAAAGAGACCCAGTACTTC. Filled out from reference TRBV7-8 and TRBJ2-5, the complete variable domain reads GAGVSQSPRYKVAKRGQDVALRCDPISGHVSLFWYQQALGQGPEFLTYFQNEAQLDKSGLPSDRFFAERPEGSVSTLKIQRTQQEDSAVYLCASSSTHGSKETQYFGPGTRLLVL.

The genes are TRBV4-3 and TRBJ1-2; the D gene is possibly TRBD1 (6 bases). Trimming stripped 0 bases from V and 6 bases from J, with 14 bases between. The CDR3 spans 15 residues. Germline V gene data show CDR1 as LGHNA and CDR2 as YSLEER. The CDR3 sequence: CASSQDPQGMNGYTF. The CDR3 nucleotides read TGCGCCAGCAGCCAAGATCCCCAGGGGATGAATGGCTACACCTTC.

The rearrangement joins TRBV28 to TRBJ2-1; D possibly corresponds to TRBD2 (6 bases). The germline V and J ends were trimmed by 4 bases and 6 bases, with 16 bases remaining between them. The CDR3 consists of 15 residues. Looked up from germline, CDR1 is MDHEN and CDR2 is SYDVKM. CDR3 sequence reads: CASSSSRDFINEQFF. CDR3 DNA sequence: TGTGCCAGCAGTTCGTCCCGGGACTTCATCAATGAGCAGTTCTTC.

The chain uses TRBV5-6 and TRBJ2-2; D not resolved. With 0 bases removed from V and 8 bases from J, the gap between germline ends came to 5 bases. CDR1 and CDR2 (germline): SGHDT, YYEEEE. This CDR3 is built from 12 residues. The CDR3, as DNA: TGTGCCAGCAGCTTGGCGGTGGGGGAGCTGTTTTTT. Translating it yields CASSLAVGELFF.

V and J are TRBV10-3 and TRBJ1-5; a possible D gene is TRBD1 (5 bases). V dropped 4 bases and J dropped 4 bases, with 8 bases sitting between them. The CDR3 is 13 amino acids. Germline V gives CDR1 ENHRY, CDR2 SYGVKD. CDR3 nucleotides: TGTGCCATCAGTGGACAGAGAAATCAGCCCCAGCATTTT. This gives the protein CAISGQRNQPQHF.

V usage is TRBV28 and J usage is TRBJ1-2; the D gene is possibly TRBD1 (5 bases). The CDR3 spans 13 residues. The germline V gene encodes CDR1 MDHEN and CDR2 SYDVKM. The ends were cut back, 4 bases at V and 4 bases at J, with 10 bases in the middle. CDR3 sequence (DNA): TGTGCCAGCAGTTCGCAGGGCTTCTATGGCTACACCTTC. It is translated as CASSSQGFYGYTF.

V usage is TRBV5-6 and J usage is TRBJ2-7, with D possibly TRBD2 on 7 matching bases. Germline V lookup: CDR1 SGHDT, CDR2 YYEEEE. V dropped 7 bases and J dropped 5 bases, with 22 bases sitting between them. CDR3 length: 15 amino acids. The CDR3 loop reads CASALGRGQWDEQYF. CDR3 DNA sequence: TGTGCCAGCGCCCTCGGGCGGGGGCAGTGGGACGAGCAGTACTTC. The whole variable domain, remainder taken from reference TRBV5-6 and TRBJ2-7, is DAGVTQSPTHLIKTRGQQVTLRCSPKSGHDTVSWYQQALGQGPQFIFQYYEEEERQRGNFPDRFSGHQFPNYSSELNVNALLLGDSALYLCASALGRGQWDEQYFGPGTRLTVT.

In its sample, this clone was seen a few times. The genes are TRBV6-4 and TRBJ2-1; TRBD2 aligns across 10 bases. CDR1 is MRHNA, CDR2 SNTAGT, per germline. The trim removed 3 bases at V and 4 bases at J, leaving 6 bases unmatched. This CDR3 spans 16 amino acids. The CDR3 coding sequence is TGTGCCAGCAGTGAGCGGCCAGCGGGGGGGTACAATGAGCAGTTCTTC. This gives the protein CASSERPAGGYNEQFF.

The chain couples TRBV27 to TRBJ1-3, with D unresolved. The germline V gene has CDR1 MNHEY and CDR2 SMNVEV (reference sequence). The CDR3 spans 14 residues. Trimming stripped 8 bases from V and 1 base from J, with 12 bases between. CDR3 loop: CASRRSASGNTIYF. The CDR3 DNA follows: TGTGCCAGCCGGAGGTCAGCTTCTGGAAACACCATATATTTT.

V usage is TRBV18 and J usage is TRBJ1-2; D perhaps matches TRBD1 (5 bases). There are 15 residues in the CDR3. Looked up from germline, CDR1 is KGHSH and CDR2 is LQKENI. V was shortened by 3 bases and J by 6 bases, with 17 bases between the two germline ends. DNA for the CDR3: TGTGCCAGCTCACCCCTGGGGGGAAAGGAAAATGGCTACACCTTC. It codes for CASSPLGGKENGYTF.

J is TRBJ2-2 and V is TRBV3-1 (or the pseudogene TRBV3-2); TRBD1 agrees at 10 bases. This CDR3 comprises 16 residues. Per germline, CDR1 LGHDT and CDR2 YNNKEL (reference sequence). The J segment lost 5 bases and the V segment lost 4 bases, leaving 7 bases of the junction unmatched. CDR3 protein: CASSPRQGAITGELFF. CDR3 in DNA: TGTGCCAGCAGCCCCCGACAGGGGGCGATTACCGGGGAGCTGTTTTTT.

This chain links TRBV9 with TRBJ1-1; 9 positions match TRBD1. The junction had 11 bases not matched to a gene; V was cut back by 4 bases and J by 1 base. The CDR3 has 17 amino acids. Germline CDR1 SGDLS, CDR2 YYNGEE. The CDR3 loop is CASSLLLKTGGNTEAFF. The CDR3 coding sequence is TGTGCCAGCAGCCTTCTTCTAAAGACAGGGGGGAACACTGAAGCTTTCTTT.

This chain connects TRBV9 to TRBJ2-2, with D tentatively TRBD1 (6 bases). V was pared by 4 bases and J by 2 bases, with 12 bases between. This CDR3 region has 15 residues. Germline V CDR1 and CDR2: SGDLS, YYNGEE. CDR3 residues: CASSSTGLNTGELFF. CDR3 coding DNA: TGTGCCAGCAGCTCTACAGGGCTAAACACCGGGGAGCTGTTTTTT.

The chain combines TRBV4-3 with TRBJ2-7, with D possibly TRBD2 on 5 matching bases. The CDR3 covers 15 residues. Trimming removed 0 bases from V and 3 bases from J, with 12 bases in between. The germline V gene has CDR1 LGHNA and CDR2 YSLEER. The CDR3 loop is CASSQDWKGSYEQYF. The CDR3 region has the DNA TGCGCCAGCAGCCAAGATTGGAAAGGGAGCTACGAGCAGTACTTC.

V usage is TRBV5-4 and J usage is TRBJ2-7, with a possible D match to TRBD2 (6 bases). The CDR3 has 13 residues. The ends were cut back, 2 bases at V and 2 bases at J, with 8 bases in the middle. CDR1 SGHNT and CDR2 YYREEE come from the germline V gene (reference sequence). The DNA for the CDR3 is TGTGCCAGCAGCTTTAGCGGCACCTACGAGCAGTACTTC. This encodes CASSFSGTYEQYF. The full variable domain, its missing parts supplied by reference TRBV5-4 and TRBJ2-7, is ETGVTQSPTHLIKTRGQQVTLRCSSQSGHNTVSWYQQALGQGPQFIFQYYREEENGRGNFPPRFSGLQFPNYSSELNVNALELDDSALYLCASSFSGTYEQYFGPGTRLTVT.

This chain uses TRBV24-1 with TRBJ2-1, with 10 bases matching TRBD2. CDR3 size: 16 residues. The germline gives CDR1 KGHDR, CDR2 SFDVKD. Unmatched junction bases numbered 10, after V lost 5 bases and J lost 7 bases. This chain's CDR3 is CATSAVASGRGNEQFF. The CDR3 nucleotides read TGTGCCACCAGTGCTGTCGCTAGCGGGAGAGGGAATGAGCAGTTCTTC.

This clone was found a few times. The chain recombines TRBV7-2 with TRBJ2-7; the match to TRBD1 covers 10 bases. Trimming took 6 bases from V and 1 from J; bases not matched to a gene: 9. The CDR3 covers 16 residues. CDR1 SGHTA and CDR2 FQGNSA come from the germline V gene. The CDR3 sequence is CASSSKRQGASYEQYF. DNA of the CDR3: TGTGCCAGCAGTTCAAAACGACAGGGGGCGTCCTACGAGCAGTACTTC. Using reference TRBV7-2 and TRBJ2-7 for the parts outside the CDR3, the full variable domain is GAGVSQSPSNKVTEKGKDVELRCDPISGHTALYWYRQSLGQGLEFLIYFQGNSAPDKSGLPSDRFSAERTGGSVSTLTIQRTQQEDSAVYLCASSSKRQGASYEQYFGPGTRLTVT.

This clone is classed as medium-sized. V usage is TRBV19 and J usage is TRBJ2-1; D is possibly TRBD2 (6 bases). This CDR3 is 16 amino acids long. CDR1 LNHDA and CDR2 SQIVND come from the germline V gene (reference sequence). Trimming took off 8 bases at V and 0 bases at J, with 17 bases between the two ends. The CDR3 sequence is CASAEEGLSSYNEQFF. CDR3 nucleotides: TGTGCCAGTGCCGAAGAGGGACTGAGCTCCTACAATGAGCAGTTCTTC.

This clone was observed a single time. The gene calls are TRBV20-1 and TRBJ2-5, with D uncertain. Germline V gene data show CDR1 as DFQATT and CDR2 as SNEGSKA (reference sequence). There are 13 residues in the CDR3. Trimming pared 3 bases from V and 1 base from J, leaving 9 bases between. The chain's CDR3 is CSASAVVQETQYF. CDR3 bases: TGCAGTGCTAGTGCGGTGGTCCAAGAGACCCAGTACTTC.

The rearrangement joins TRBV19 to TRBJ1-5; 9 bases match TRBD1. This CDR3 is built from 16 residues. Per the germline V gene, CDR1 is LNHDA and CDR2 is SQIVND (reference sequence). The J segment lost 4 bases and the V segment lost 3 bases, leaving 7 bases of the junction unmatched. CDR3 sequence: CASSIPDRGRNQPQHF. In DNA form, the CDR3 reads TGTGCCAGTAGTATCCCGGACAGGGGCCGGAATCAGCCCCAGCATTTT.

The chain is built from TRBV7-2 and TRBJ1-2; D might be TRBD1 (5 bases). V gave up 1 base and J gave up 6 bases, with 9 bases separating them. Per the germline V gene, CDR1 is SGHTA and CDR2 is FQGNSA. The CDR3 has 13 residues. The CDR3 bases are TGTGCCAGCAGCTTAGGCAGGGTGGATGGCTACACCTTC. Its translation is CASSLGRVDGYTF.

The table lists this clone with a count of one. The rearrangement joins TRBV19 to TRBJ1-1; D is unclear. The CDR3 sequence is 15 residues long. The germline V gene has CDR1 LNHDA and CDR2 SQIVND (reference sequence). With 1 base removed from V and 1 base from J, the gap between germline ends came to 10 bases. The CDR3 nucleotides are TGTGCCAGTAGTATAGCTGGGAGCAGGAACACTGAAGCTTTCTTT. Its protein is CASSIAGSRNTEAFF.